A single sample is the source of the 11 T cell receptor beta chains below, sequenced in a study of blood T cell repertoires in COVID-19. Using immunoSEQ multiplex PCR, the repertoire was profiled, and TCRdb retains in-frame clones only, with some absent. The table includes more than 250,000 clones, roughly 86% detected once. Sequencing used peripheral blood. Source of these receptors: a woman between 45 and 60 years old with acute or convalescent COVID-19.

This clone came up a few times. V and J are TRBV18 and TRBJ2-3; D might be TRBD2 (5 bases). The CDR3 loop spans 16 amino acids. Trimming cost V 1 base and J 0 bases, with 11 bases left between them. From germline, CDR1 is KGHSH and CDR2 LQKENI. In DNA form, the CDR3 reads TGTGCCAGCTCACCACTAGAAGCGGATAGCACAGATACGCAGTATTTT. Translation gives CASSPLEADSTDTQYF. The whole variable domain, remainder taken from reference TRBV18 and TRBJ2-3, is NAGVMQNPRHLVRRRGQEARLRCSPMKGHSHVYWYRQLPEEGLKFMVYLQKENIIDESGMPKERFSAEFPKEGPSILRIQQVVRGDSAAYFCASSPLEADSTDTQYFGPGTRLTVL.

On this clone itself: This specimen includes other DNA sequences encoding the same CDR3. CDR3 nucleotide sequence: TGCGCCAGCAGCTTCCGGGACACCACATACGAGCAGTACTTC. Its translation is CASSFRDTTYEQYF. The rearrangement joins TRBV5-1 to TRBJ2-7, with D maybe TRBD1 (6 bases). Trimming removed 2 bases at V and 4 bases at J, with 13 bases between. Germline values: CDR1 SGHRS, CDR2 YFSETQ. The CDR3 has 14 residues.

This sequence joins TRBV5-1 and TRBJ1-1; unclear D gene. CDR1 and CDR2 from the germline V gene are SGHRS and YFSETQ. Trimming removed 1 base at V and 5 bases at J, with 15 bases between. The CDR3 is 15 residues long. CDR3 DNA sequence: TGCGCCAGCAGCTTGATTCCGGATACAGAGACTGAAGCTTTCTTT. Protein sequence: CASSLIPDTETEAFF.

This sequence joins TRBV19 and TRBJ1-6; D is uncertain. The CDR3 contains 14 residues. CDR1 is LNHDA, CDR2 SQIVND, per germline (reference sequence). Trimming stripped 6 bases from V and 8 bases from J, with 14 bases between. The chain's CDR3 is CASSLQPMHSPLHF. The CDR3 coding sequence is TGTGCCAGTAGCCTACAGCCTATGCATTCACCCCTCCACTTT.

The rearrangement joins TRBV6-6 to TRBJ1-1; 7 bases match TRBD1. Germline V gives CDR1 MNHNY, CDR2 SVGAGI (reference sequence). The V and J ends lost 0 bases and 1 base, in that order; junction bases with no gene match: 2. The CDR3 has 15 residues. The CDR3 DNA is TGTGCCAGCAGTTACTCCGGACAGGCGAACACTGAAGCTTTCTTT. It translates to CASSYSGQANTEAFF.

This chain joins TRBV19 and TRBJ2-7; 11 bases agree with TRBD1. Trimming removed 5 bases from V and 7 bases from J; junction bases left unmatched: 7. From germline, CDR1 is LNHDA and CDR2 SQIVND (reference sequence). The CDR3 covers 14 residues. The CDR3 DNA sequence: TGTGCCAGTAGTGACCCGGGACAGGGGGATGAGCAGTACTTC. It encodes CASSDPGQGDEQYF. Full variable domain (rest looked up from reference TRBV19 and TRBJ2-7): DGGITQSPKYLFRKEGQNVTLSCEQNLNHDAMYWYRQDPGQGLRLIYYSQIVNDFQKGDIAEGYSVSREKKESFPLTVTSAQKNPTAFYLCASSDPGQGDEQYFGPGTRLTVT.

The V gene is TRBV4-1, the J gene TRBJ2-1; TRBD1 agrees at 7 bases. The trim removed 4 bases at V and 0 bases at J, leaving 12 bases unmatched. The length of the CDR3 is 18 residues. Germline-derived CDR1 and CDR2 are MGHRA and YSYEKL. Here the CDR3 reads CASSPDPGTASSYNEQFF. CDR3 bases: TGCGCCAGCAGCCCAGACCCCGGGACAGCGAGCTCCTACAATGAGCAGTTCTTC.

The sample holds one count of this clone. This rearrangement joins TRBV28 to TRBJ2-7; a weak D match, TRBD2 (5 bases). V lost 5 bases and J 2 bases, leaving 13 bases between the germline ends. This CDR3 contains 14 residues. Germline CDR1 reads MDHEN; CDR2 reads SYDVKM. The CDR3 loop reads CASSTWRATYEQYF. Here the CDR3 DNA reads TGTGCCAGCAGTACCTGGCGGGCGACCTACGAGCAGTACTTC.

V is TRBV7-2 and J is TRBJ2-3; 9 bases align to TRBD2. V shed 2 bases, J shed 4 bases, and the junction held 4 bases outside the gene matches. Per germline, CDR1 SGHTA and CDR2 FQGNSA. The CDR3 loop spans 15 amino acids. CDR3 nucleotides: TGTGCCAGCAGCTTATCGGTAGCGGGAGCAGATACGCAGTATTTT. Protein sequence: CASSLSVAGADTQYF.

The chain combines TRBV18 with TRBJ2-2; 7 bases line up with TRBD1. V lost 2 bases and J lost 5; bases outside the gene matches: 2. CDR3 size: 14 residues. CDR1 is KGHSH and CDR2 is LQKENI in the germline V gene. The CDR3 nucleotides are TGTGCCAGCTCACCAATGACAGGGACCGGGGAGCTGTTTTTT. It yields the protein CASSPMTGTGELFF.

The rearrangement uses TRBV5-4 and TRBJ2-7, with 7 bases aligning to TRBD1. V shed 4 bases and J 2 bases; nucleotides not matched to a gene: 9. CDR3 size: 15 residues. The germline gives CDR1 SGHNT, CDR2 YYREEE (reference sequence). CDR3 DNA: TGTGCCAGCAGCCCATCCACCGACAGGGCCTACGAGCAGTACTTC. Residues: CASSPSTDRAYEQYF.